Listed below are T cell receptor beta chains from one sample, sequenced in a study of T cell changes during pregnancy in multiple sclerosis. Sequencing used immunoSEQ multiplex PCR; TCRdb keeps in-frame clones, though not all of them. Of 88,000 or so clones listed, 92% are singletons. Here the sequenced sample was peripheral blood, taken before pregnancy. Receptor source: a female donor with multiple sclerosis, enrolled in a pregnancy study. CDR3s include the opening cysteine and the closing phenylalanine or tryptophan. The D gene is left open where the match is weak. The listing skips clone size in some rows; elsewhere it reads once, few, many or a size class.

cdr3_nt cdr3_aa j_call v_call d_call clone_size
TGTGCCAGCACCCGGGAAGGACTAGCCTACGAGCAGTACTTC CASTREGLAYEQYF TRBJ2-7 TRBV28 TRBD2 .
TGCAGCGTTGTGGACAGGGGAAGTGCCTACAATGAGCAGTTCTTC CSVVDRGSAYNEQFF TRBJ2-1 TRBV29-1 TRBD1 once
TGTGCCAGCAGTGTCATCGGGATTATGGATACGCAGTATTTT CASSVIGIMDTQYF TRBJ2-3 TRBV25-1 . .
TGTGCCAGCAGGCTAGCAGGCATGGACCTGCATACGCAGTATTTT CASRLAGMDLHTQYF TRBJ2-3 TRBV5-4 . once
TGTGCCAGCAGCATCCGGGGTGGCGACTCTGGGGCCAACGTCCTGACTTTC CASSIRGGDSGANVLTF TRBJ2-6 TRBV9 . .
TGTGCCAGCAGCGTAGTCCCTATGGACGAGCAGTACTTC CASSVVPMDEQYF TRBJ2-7 TRBV9 . .
TGTGCCAGCTCACCGGAGGGCCAGTCGTATTATGAGCAGTTCTTC CASSPEGQSYYEQFF TRBJ2-1 TRBV18 . .
TGCGCCAGCAACTTGGTGGCGGGGTCGACCTACGAGCAGTACTTC CASNLVAGSTYEQYF TRBJ2-7 TRBV4-1 . .
TGTGCCAGCAGCTTAGGAGGAGGGCGCCAAGAGACCCAGTACTTC CASSLGGGRQETQYF TRBJ2-5 TRBV7-6 . .
TGTGCCAGCAGCCCAAACAGGGCAACTAATGAAAAACTGTTTTTT CASSPNRATNEKLFF TRBJ1-4 TRBV6-5 . .
TGTGCAAGTCGCCCCCGGGACAGGGGCGGCGGAACTGAAGCTTTCTTT CASRPRDRGGGTEAFF TRBJ1-1 TRBV12-2 . .
TGCAGCGTTGGTTCGGGAGAGGGGGAGCTGTTTTTT CSVGSGEGELFF TRBJ2-2 TRBV29-1 . .
TGTGCCAGCAGTGAAGCGCTGGTGAGTACTGAAGCTTTCTTT CASSEALVSTEAFF TRBJ1-1 TRBV6-1 . .
TGTGCCAGCAGACAAATCGCGAACACCGGGGAGCTGTTTTTT CASRQIANTGELFF TRBJ2-2 TRBV6-4 . .
TGTGCCAGCAGCTTGGCAGGGGGGTACGGCTACACCTTC CASSLAGGYGYTF TRBJ1-2 TRBV5-4 TRBD1 .
TGTGCCAGTAGATGGACTAGCGGGAGTGGGGCCTACGAGCAGTACTTC CASRWTSGSGAYEQYF TRBJ2-7 TRBV19 TRBD2 .
TGTGCCAGCAGTTTATTGGGAAGCGGGAGCTACGAGCAGTACTTC CASSLLGSGSYEQYF TRBJ2-7 TRBV28 TRBD2 .
TGCGCCAGCAGCCAGTTGGATTTGTTACCAGGGAACAATGAGCAGTTCTTC CASSQLDLLPGNNEQFF TRBJ2-1 TRBV4-1 . .
TGCGCCAGCAGCCCAAACCCGACAGGGGTCGGCACCGGGGAGCTGTTTTTT CASSPNPTGVGTGELFF TRBJ2-2 TRBV5-1 TRBD1 once
TGTGCCAGCAGTGACGACAGGGGGCGCAGAAATTCACCCCTCCACTTT CASSDDRGRRNSPLHF TRBJ1-6 TRBV6-1 TRBD1 .
TGTGCCAGCAGTCAGGTTTCAGGGGCCGGATATCGTAATGAAAAACTGTTTTTT CASSQVSGAGYRNEKLFF TRBJ1-4 TRBV28 . .
TGTGCCACCAGCACGCCTCGGGGTTCCGAGCAGTACTTC CATSTPRGSEQYF TRBJ2-7 TRBV15 . once
TGTGCCAGCAGCCAAGGAGAGGGCATTTACTACGAGCAGTACTTC CASSQGEGIYYEQYF TRBJ2-7 TRBV14 . few
TGCGCCAGCAGCGGCTCCGGGACAGGGGTCGCCGAGCAGTACTTC CASSGSGTGVAEQYF TRBJ2-7 TRBV5-1 TRBD1 .
TGTGCCAGCAGTGAAGTGGTTAAGCGGCATGAGCAGTTCTTC CASSEVVKRHEQFF TRBJ2-1 TRBV2 . few
TGTGCCAGCAGCCCCGGGACTAGCGGGAAACTCCAAGAGACCCAGTACTTC CASSPGTSGKLQETQYF TRBJ2-5 TRBV9 TRBD2 .
TGTGCCAGCAGTTGGACCGGGGGGTCCTACGAGCAGTACTTC CASSWTGGSYEQYF TRBJ2-7 TRBV7-2 TRBD2 .
TGTGCCAGCAGCGTTGACACAGGGTACGAGCAGTACTTC CASSVDTGYEQYF TRBJ2-7 TRBV9 . once
TGTGCCAGCAGTCCGATACAGGGTACACAGGCTATCTATGGCTACACCTTC CASSPIQGTQAIYGYTF TRBJ1-2 TRBV28 . .
TGTGCCATCGCAGGGGGGAACACTGAAGCTTTCTTT CAIAGGNTEAFF TRBJ1-1 TRBV2 TRBD1 .
TGTGCCAGTAGTATAGTGAGAACGACCGGGACAGGGAGTAGGAATGGCTACACCTTC CASSIVRTTGTGSRNGYTF TRBJ1-2 TRBV19 TRBD1 .
TGTGCCAGCAGTGAAGCGCTTCGGGGCTACGAGCAGTACTTC CASSEALRGYEQYF TRBJ2-7 TRBV6-1 . once
TGTGCCAGCAGTTCTTTGGCTAGCGGGAGGAATGAGCAGTTCTTC CASSSLASGRNEQFF TRBJ2-1 TRBV6-5 TRBD2 .
TGTGCCAGCAGTGACGTTAGCGGGAGGGCCGTCAATGAGCAGTTCTTC CASSDVSGRAVNEQFF TRBJ2-1 TRBV28 TRBD2 .
TGTGCCAGCAGTTTGCAGACAGGGGGCTTCGAGACCCAGTACTTC CASSLQTGGFETQYF TRBJ2-5 TRBV27 TRBD1 .